The clone carrying this T cell receptor beta chain was detected a few times. Its antigen is currently unknown. This sample is drawn from a study of naive and memory T cell subsets. Study conclusions and caveats: This RNA-based method may be sensitive to activation-related transcript changes.

A UMI-containing oligonucleotide was joined by 3' ligation to the TCR cDNA template. Germline V gives CDR1 MDHEN, CDR2 SYDVKM. The length of the CDR3 is 12 residues. The V end was cut by 6 bases, the J end by 4 bases, with 10 bases between. Ligated cDNA underwent four rounds of PCR with nested alpha and beta constant region primers and SP2. TCRdb fed the 5' RACE reads into MiXCR, producing one record per CDR3 protein. The repertoire holds tens of thousands of distinct CDR3 sequences, with around 8% as singletons. The V and J genes are TRBV28 and TRBJ2-7; unclear D gene. The receptor's source is a female donor in good health. For the CDR3, the DNA is TGTGCCAGCAGCCCCGTAACATACGAGCAGTACTTC. It encodes CASSPVTYEQYF.